This T cell receptor (beta chain) was documented in a study of cytomegalovirus exposure and HLA in healthy donors. PCR primers comprised 60 Vbeta and 13 Jbeta primers. Assay: immunoSEQ multiplex PCR; the TCRdb copy retains only in-frame clones and omits some. The sample holds tens of thousands of clones, approximately 82% seen once. Sequencing was performed on PBMCs. The sequence was obtained from a man younger than 35 in good health and CMV-seronegative.

In DNA form, the CDR3 reads TGTGCCAGCAGTGGGACAGGGACCTCCCGCGAGCAGTACTTC. Amino acids: CASSGTGTSREQYF. The rearrangement joins TRBV6-6 to TRBJ2-7; TRBD1 matches at 9 bases. V gave up 5 bases and J gave up 6 bases; unmatched junction bases: 8. CDR1 is MNHNY and CDR2 is SVGAGI in the germline V gene (reference sequence). This CDR3 is 14 amino acids long.